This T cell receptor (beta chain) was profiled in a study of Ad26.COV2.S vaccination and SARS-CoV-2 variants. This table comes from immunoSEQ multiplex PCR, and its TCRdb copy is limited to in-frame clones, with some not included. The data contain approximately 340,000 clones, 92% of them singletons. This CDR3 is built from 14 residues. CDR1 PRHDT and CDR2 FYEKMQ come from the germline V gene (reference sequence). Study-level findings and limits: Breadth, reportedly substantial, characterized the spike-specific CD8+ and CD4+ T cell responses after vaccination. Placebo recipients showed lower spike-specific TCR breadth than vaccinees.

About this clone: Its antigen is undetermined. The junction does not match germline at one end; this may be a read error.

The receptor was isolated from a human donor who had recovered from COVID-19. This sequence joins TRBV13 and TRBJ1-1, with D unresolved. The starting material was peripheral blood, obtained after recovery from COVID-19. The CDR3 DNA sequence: TGTGCCAGCAGCGTAGGCGAGGTGAACGCTGAAGCTTTCTTT. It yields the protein CASSVGEVNAEAFF.